These 26 T cell receptor beta chains were all obtained from the same sample, sequenced in a study of Tregs in tolerant kidney transplant recipients. Some clones are missing from TCRdb's copy, which holds only in-frame ones; the method was immunoSEQ multiplex PCR. The sample totals about 14,000 clones. Recipients received nonmyeloablative bone marrow transplants from related graft donors, with transient mixed chimerism. The sample consisted of CD8+ T cells from blood (PBMCs), taken 6 months after the transplant. The receptors derive from a human patient who received a combined kidney and bone marrow transplant. Some T cells may have originated in the graft donor.

On this clone itself: Read data end 3 residues before the CDR3 end; the end is taken from the germline J gene. The rearrangement uses TRBV5-6 and TRBJ1-3; D is uncertain. V lost 0 bases and J lost 0, with 4 bases in between. This CDR3 is built from 14 residues. Germline lookup yields CDR1 SGHDT and CDR2 YYEEEE. CDR3 DNA (partial): TGTGCCAGCAGCTTGGCTAGCTCTGGAAACACC. It specifies CASSLASSGNT. The entire CDR3 sequence reads CASSLASSGNTIYF. The whole variable domain, filled in from reference TRBV5-6 and TRBJ1-3, reads DAGVTQSPTHLIKTRGQQVTLRCSPKSGHDTVSWYQQALGQGPQFIFQYYEEEERQRGNFPDRFSGHQFPNYSSELNVNALLLGDSALYLCASSLASSGNTIYFGEGSWLTVV.

Concerning this clone: The read terminates 3 residues ahead of where the CDR3 ends, so the germline J gene completes it. V usage is TRBV19 and J usage is TRBJ1-2, with D possibly being TRBD1 (5 bases). The ends were cut back, 6 bases at V and 6 bases at J, with 14 bases in the middle. CDR3 size: 13 residues. Germline-derived CDR1 and CDR2 are LNHDA and SQIVND (reference sequence). Incomplete CDR3 DNA: TGTGCCAGTAGGGCCAGCAGGGTCAATGGC. It is translated as CASRASRVNG. The full CDR3 protein is CASRASRVNGYTF.

On this clone itself: The DNA ends 3 residues before the CDR3 does, and the rest of the CDR3 is filled in from the germline J gene. V and J are TRBV11-2 and TRBJ2-7; D gene uncertain. The germline V gene has CDR1 SGHAT and CDR2 FQNNGV. V shed 0 bases and J shed 5 bases, with 14 bases lying between them. This CDR3 has 15 residues. The CDR3 region is CASSLDLVGSNEQYF. The DNA read from the CDR3 is TGTGCCAGCAGCTTAGATTTAGTAGGGTCTAACGAG. Drawing the rest from reference TRBV11-2 and TRBJ2-7, the complete variable domain is EAGVAQSPRYKIIEKRQSVAFWCNPISGHATLYWYQQILGQGPKLLIQFQNNGVVDDSQLPKDRFSAERLKGVDSTLKIQPAKLEDSAVYLCASSLDLVGSNEQYFGPGTRLTVT.

Notes on this clone: The CDR3 end is not reached by the read, which stops 3 residues before it; the germline J gene fills it in. The chain links TRBV9 to TRBJ2-5, with TRBD2 matching over 8 bases. J was trimmed by 2 bases and V by 2 bases; bases with no gene match: 2. The CDR3 runs to 14 residues. Germline CDR1 reads SGDLS; CDR2 reads YYNGEE. Incomplete CDR3 DNA: TGTGCCAGCAGCGTCGGGGGGGGGCAAGAGACC. Residues: CASSVGGGQET. The entire CDR3 reads CASSVGGGQETQYF.

Remarks on this clone: The CDR3 is cut off 3 residues early in the read; its end comes from the germline J gene. The gene calls are TRBV19 and TRBJ1-3, with D possibly being TRBD1 (6 bases). The CDR3 extends over 13 amino acids. Germline CDR1 and CDR2: LNHDA and SQIVND (reference sequence). Trimming stripped 6 bases from V and 3 bases from J, with 9 bases between. The sequenced CDR3 bases are TGTGCCAGTAGGGACAGTGATGGAAACACC. Protein product: CASRDSDGNT. In full, the CDR3 reads CASRDSDGNTIYF.

The CDR3 sequence is CASSLAPDRENEKLFF. The sequenced CDR3 bases are TGTGCCAGCAGCTTAGCCCCTGACAGGGAGAATGAAAAA. The gene calls are TRBV7-2 and TRBJ1-4, with 7 positions matching TRBD1. Read coverage stops 3 residues before the CDR3 terminus; the germline J gene supplies the remainder. The CDR3 runs to 16 residues. The germline V gene encodes CDR1 SGHTA and CDR2 FQGNSA. The junction had 6 bases not matched to a gene; V was cut back by 0 bases and J by 5 bases.

The sequenced CDR3 bases are TGCAGTGCTCTTCGGACGTTAGCGGGCTGGGGGACC. Translated: CSALRTLAGWGT. The whole CDR3 is CSALRTLAGWGTQYF. The rearrangement uses TRBV20-1 and TRBJ2-5; 7 nucleotides align to TRBD2. The read gets to within 3 residues of the CDR3 end, and the germline J gene fills in the rest. From germline, CDR1 is DFQATT and CDR2 SNEGSKA (reference sequence). V lost 5 bases and J lost 7; bases outside the gene matches: 16. This CDR3 has 15 amino acids.

On this clone: The CDR3 end is not reached by the read, which stops 3 residues before it; the germline J gene fills it in. V usage is TRBV7-8 and J usage is TRBJ2-1; 13 bases match TRBD2. This CDR3 has 17 amino acids. V lost 5 bases, J lost 7 bases, and 11 bases stayed unmatched. Germline V gene sequence: CDR1 SGHVS, CDR2 FQNEAQ. The covered CDR3 bases are TGTGCCAGCAGCCTTGGACTAGCGGGAGTGGGGTTGAATGAG. Protein sequence: CASSLGLAGVGLNE. The complete CDR3 protein is CASSLGLAGVGLNEQFF.

Regarding this clone: Coverage ceases 3 residues before the CDR3 finishes, and the germline J gene fills in the end. The chain joins TRBV29-1 to TRBJ2-7; TRBD1 aligns across 11 bases. This CDR3 comprises 15 residues. Germline loops: CDR1 SQVTM, CDR2 ANQGSEA. Trimming cost V 0 bases and J 2 bases; bases outside gene matches: 3. CDR3 amino acids: CSVEDWGQGAYEQYF. The CDR3 bases that were read are TGCAGCGTTGAAGATTGGGGACAGGGGGCCTACGAG.

Points on this clone: The read halts 3 residues ahead of the CDR3 end, with the missing end drawn from the germline J gene. The chain is built from TRBV6-4 and TRBJ1-4, with 7 nucleotides matching TRBD1. The length of the CDR3 is 15 residues. In germline, CDR1 is MRHNA, CDR2 SNTAGT. The V segment lost 2 bases and the J segment 5 bases; nucleotides outside the gene matches: 5. Partial CDR3 DNA: TGTGCCAGCAGTGACGTTACAGGGGAAAATGAAAAA. Protein sequence: CASSDVTGENEK. The full CDR3 reads CASSDVTGENEKLFF.

In regard to this clone: The read comes to an end 3 residues before the CDR3 does, leaving the germline J gene to fill in the end. The chain joins TRBV13 to TRBJ2-3; D could derive from TRBD1 or TRBD2 (5 bases each). CDR1 is PRHDT and CDR2 is FYEKMQ in the germline V gene (reference sequence). This CDR3 region has 16 residues. The CDR3 bases that were read are TGTGCCAGCAGCTACAGCTCGAGCGAGGGGTGGGAGACG. Protein product: CASSYSSSEGWET. The full CDR3 sequence reads CASSYSSSEGWETQYF.

As concerns this clone: With the read ending 3 residues before the CDR3 end, the germline J gene is used to fill in that end. The rearrangement joins TRBV29-1 to TRBJ2-7; 11 nucleotides align to TRBD2. Per the germline V gene, CDR1 is SQVTM and CDR2 is ANQGSEA. J gave up 2 bases and V 5 bases, and 5 bases lay outside the gene matches. The CDR3 loop spans 14 amino acids. The part of the CDR3 DNA that was read is TGCAGCGTTTCGTTGGGACTAGCGGCCTACGAG. Its translation is CSVSLGLAAYE. The full-length CDR3 reads as CSVSLGLAAYEQYF.

Remarks on this clone: The sequenced fragment ends 3 residues before the CDR3 boundary, so the rest is inferred from the germline J gene. The V gene is TRBV5-6, the J gene TRBJ1-1; D not certain. The V and J ends lost 0 bases and 3 bases respectively, with 6 bases between them. The CDR3 is 13 amino acids. Germline CDR1 reads SGHDT; CDR2 reads YYEEEE. The CDR3 here is CASSLGGDTEAFF. CDR3 DNA (partial): TGTGCCAGCAGCTTGGGCGGGGACACTGAA.

Comment on this clone: Relative to the germline gene, one junction end is altered; a read error may explain this. With the read ending 3 residues before the CDR3 end, the germline J gene is used to fill in that end. This sequence joins TRBV7-7 and TRBJ2-5; 8 nucleotides align to TRBD2. Germline CDR1 and CDR2: SSHAT and FNYEAQ (reference sequence). CDR3 length equals 15 residues. The CDR3 DNA, read in part, is TGTGCCACCAGCGCCGCGGGGGGAAATCGAGAGACC. Amino acids: CATSAAGGNRET. The entire CDR3 is CATSAAGGNRETQYF. Using reference TRBV7-7 and TRBJ2-5 for the parts outside the CDR3, the full variable domain is GAGVSQSPRYKVTKRGQDVTLRCDPISSHATLYWYQQALGQGPEFLTYFNYEAQPDKSGLPSDRFSAERPEGSISTLTIQRTEQRDSAMYRCATSAAGGNRETQYFGPGTRLLVL.

Regarding this clone: The CDR3 goes on 3 residues after the read ends, and that part is filled in from the germline J gene. This rearrangement joins TRBV11-2 to TRBJ2-5; perhaps TRBD2 as D (5 bases). Trimming pared 1 base from V and 1 base from J, leaving 7 bases between. Germline CDR1 is SGHAT and CDR2 is FQNNGV. The CDR3 totals 14 residues. The DNA read from the CDR3 is TGTGCCAGCAGCTTAGCAGCGGCCCAAGAGACC. Protein sequence: CASSLAAAQET. The CDR3 as a whole reads CASSLAAAQETQYF.

By frequency, this clone registers medium-sized. The observed sequence ends 3 residues before the CDR3 terminus, with the missing tail filled in from the germline J gene. The gene calls are TRBV10-1 and TRBJ2-7, with 8 bases matching TRBD1. V shed 7 bases, J shed 5 bases, and the junction held 7 bases outside the gene matches. This CDR3 contains 13 residues. In germline, CDR1 is WNHNN, CDR2 SYGVQD (reference sequence). The CDR3 protein is CASNPGTGDEQYF. CDR3 bases read: TGCGCCAGCAACCCCGGGACAGGAGACGAG.

The CDR3 bases that were read are TGTGCCAGCAGGTTCCTTCAAGAGACC. Amino acid sequence: CASRFLQET. The CDR3 as a whole reads CASRFLQETQYF. The chain joins TRBV11-2 to TRBJ2-5; no definite D call. The read ends 3 residues before the CDR3 terminus; that terminus is restored from the germline J gene. The germline V and J ends were trimmed by 6 bases and 2 bases, with 7 bases remaining between them. This CDR3 spans 12 amino acids. The germline V gene has CDR1 SGHAT and CDR2 FQNNGV.

On this clone: Sequencing ends 3 residues short of the CDR3 end; the germline J gene provides the rest. This chain joins TRBV7-7 and TRBJ2-2; 8 bases are a match to TRBD1. Germline V lookup: CDR1 SSHAT, CDR2 FNYEAQ (reference sequence). The CDR3 extends over 15 amino acids. V dropped 1 base and J dropped 7; count of bases not matched to a gene: 5. The CDR3 sequence is CASSLGTGTGGELFF. The sequenced CDR3 bases are TGTGCCAGCAGCTTAGGGACAGGGACCGGCGGGGAG.

Details on this clone: The read gets to within 3 residues of the CDR3 end, and the germline J gene fills in the rest. The chain joins TRBV19 to TRBJ2-3, with TRBD2 matching over 10 bases. The CDR3 spans 15 residues. Germline loops: CDR1 LNHDA, CDR2 SQIVND (reference sequence). CDR3 sequence reads: CASSPRLAGGETQYF. The covered CDR3 bases are TGTGCCAGTAGTCCTCGACTAGCGGGCGGAGAGACG.

For this clone: The CDR3 end is not reached by the read, which stops 3 residues before it; the germline J gene fills it in. V usage is TRBV7-8 and J usage is TRBJ1-2; tentatively, D is TRBD1 (6 bases). This CDR3 comprises 14 residues. The germline gives CDR1 SGHVS, CDR2 FQNEAQ. The CDR3 bases that were read are TGTGCCAGCAGCCCCAGGACAGATGAAGAGACC. Protein: CASSPRTDEET. The whole CDR3 region reads CASSPRTDEETYTF.

CDR3 protein: CASSIAGGPDEQFF. The covered CDR3 bases are TGTGCCAGTAGTATAGCGGGGGGGCCCGATGAG. The chain is built from TRBV19 and TRBJ2-1; TRBD2 matches 8 bases. The missing CDR3 end, 3 residues past where the read stops, is filled in from the germline J gene. The CDR3 loop spans 14 amino acids. Trimming at V came to 1 base and at J to 8 bases, leaving 4 bases not matched to a gene. Per germline, CDR1 LNHDA and CDR2 SQIVND (reference sequence).

A remark on this clone: The sequenced fragment ends 3 residues before the CDR3 boundary, so the rest is inferred from the germline J gene. The genes are TRBV7-7 and TRBJ1-2, with 9 bases identical to TRBD1. CDR1 and CDR2 (germline): SSHAT, FNYEAQ (reference sequence). The CDR3 consists of 13 residues. CDR3 amino acids: CASSFGQGYDYTF. The part of the CDR3 DNA that was read is TGTGCCAGCAGCTTCGGACAGGGGTACGAC.

For this clone: The CDR3 end falls 3 residues outside the read, so it is completed with the germline J gene. V and J are TRBV10-2 and TRBJ2-5; D call uncertain. Germline lookup yields CDR1 WSHSY and CDR2 SAAADI. The CDR3 loop spans 13 amino acids. Trimming took off 2 bases at V and 6 bases at J, with 10 bases between the two ends. CDR3 residues: CASSEIGPKTQYF. The part of the CDR3 DNA that was read is TGCGCCAGCAGTGAGATAGGGCCGAAGACC.

The CDR3 bases that were read are TGTGCCAGCAGCCCAGGACAGGACTTCTCCTACGAG. It codes for CASSPGQDFSYE. The CDR3, in full, reads CASSPGQDFSYEQYF. J is TRBJ2-7 and V is TRBV7-9; 7 bases fit TRBD1. The read terminates 3 residues ahead of where the CDR3 ends, so the germline J gene completes it. This CDR3 is 15 amino acids long. Trimming removed 5 bases from V and 0 bases from J; junction bases left unmatched: 7. CDR1 is SEHNR and CDR2 is FQNEAQ in the germline V gene (reference sequence).

As to this clone: The CDR3 extends 3 residues past the end of the read, so its final part is completed from the germline J gene. The rearrangement joins TRBV27 to TRBJ2-7; 8 bases are shared with TRBD2. V lost 6 bases, J lost 0 bases, and 10 bases stayed unmatched. Looked up from germline, CDR1 is MNHEY and CDR2 is SMNVEV (reference sequence). The CDR3 covers 16 residues. Partial CDR3 DNA: TGTGCCAGCAGCCCCATCCCGGGACTAGTCTCCTACGAG. Amino acids: CASSPIPGLVSYE. The whole CDR3 is CASSPIPGLVSYEQYF.

As for this clone: The sequenced fragment ends 3 residues before the CDR3 boundary, so the rest is inferred from the germline J gene. V usage is TRBV6-2 or TRBV6-3 and J usage is TRBJ2-1; D is perhaps TRBD2 (5 bases). V was clipped by 11 bases and J by 1 base, with 9 bases between them. This CDR3 has 12 amino acids. Germline CDR1 is MNHEY and CDR2 is SVGEGT. The CDR3 region is CAGGLSYNEQFF. The CDR3 DNA, read in part, is TGTGCCGGCGGGCTATCCTACAATGAG.